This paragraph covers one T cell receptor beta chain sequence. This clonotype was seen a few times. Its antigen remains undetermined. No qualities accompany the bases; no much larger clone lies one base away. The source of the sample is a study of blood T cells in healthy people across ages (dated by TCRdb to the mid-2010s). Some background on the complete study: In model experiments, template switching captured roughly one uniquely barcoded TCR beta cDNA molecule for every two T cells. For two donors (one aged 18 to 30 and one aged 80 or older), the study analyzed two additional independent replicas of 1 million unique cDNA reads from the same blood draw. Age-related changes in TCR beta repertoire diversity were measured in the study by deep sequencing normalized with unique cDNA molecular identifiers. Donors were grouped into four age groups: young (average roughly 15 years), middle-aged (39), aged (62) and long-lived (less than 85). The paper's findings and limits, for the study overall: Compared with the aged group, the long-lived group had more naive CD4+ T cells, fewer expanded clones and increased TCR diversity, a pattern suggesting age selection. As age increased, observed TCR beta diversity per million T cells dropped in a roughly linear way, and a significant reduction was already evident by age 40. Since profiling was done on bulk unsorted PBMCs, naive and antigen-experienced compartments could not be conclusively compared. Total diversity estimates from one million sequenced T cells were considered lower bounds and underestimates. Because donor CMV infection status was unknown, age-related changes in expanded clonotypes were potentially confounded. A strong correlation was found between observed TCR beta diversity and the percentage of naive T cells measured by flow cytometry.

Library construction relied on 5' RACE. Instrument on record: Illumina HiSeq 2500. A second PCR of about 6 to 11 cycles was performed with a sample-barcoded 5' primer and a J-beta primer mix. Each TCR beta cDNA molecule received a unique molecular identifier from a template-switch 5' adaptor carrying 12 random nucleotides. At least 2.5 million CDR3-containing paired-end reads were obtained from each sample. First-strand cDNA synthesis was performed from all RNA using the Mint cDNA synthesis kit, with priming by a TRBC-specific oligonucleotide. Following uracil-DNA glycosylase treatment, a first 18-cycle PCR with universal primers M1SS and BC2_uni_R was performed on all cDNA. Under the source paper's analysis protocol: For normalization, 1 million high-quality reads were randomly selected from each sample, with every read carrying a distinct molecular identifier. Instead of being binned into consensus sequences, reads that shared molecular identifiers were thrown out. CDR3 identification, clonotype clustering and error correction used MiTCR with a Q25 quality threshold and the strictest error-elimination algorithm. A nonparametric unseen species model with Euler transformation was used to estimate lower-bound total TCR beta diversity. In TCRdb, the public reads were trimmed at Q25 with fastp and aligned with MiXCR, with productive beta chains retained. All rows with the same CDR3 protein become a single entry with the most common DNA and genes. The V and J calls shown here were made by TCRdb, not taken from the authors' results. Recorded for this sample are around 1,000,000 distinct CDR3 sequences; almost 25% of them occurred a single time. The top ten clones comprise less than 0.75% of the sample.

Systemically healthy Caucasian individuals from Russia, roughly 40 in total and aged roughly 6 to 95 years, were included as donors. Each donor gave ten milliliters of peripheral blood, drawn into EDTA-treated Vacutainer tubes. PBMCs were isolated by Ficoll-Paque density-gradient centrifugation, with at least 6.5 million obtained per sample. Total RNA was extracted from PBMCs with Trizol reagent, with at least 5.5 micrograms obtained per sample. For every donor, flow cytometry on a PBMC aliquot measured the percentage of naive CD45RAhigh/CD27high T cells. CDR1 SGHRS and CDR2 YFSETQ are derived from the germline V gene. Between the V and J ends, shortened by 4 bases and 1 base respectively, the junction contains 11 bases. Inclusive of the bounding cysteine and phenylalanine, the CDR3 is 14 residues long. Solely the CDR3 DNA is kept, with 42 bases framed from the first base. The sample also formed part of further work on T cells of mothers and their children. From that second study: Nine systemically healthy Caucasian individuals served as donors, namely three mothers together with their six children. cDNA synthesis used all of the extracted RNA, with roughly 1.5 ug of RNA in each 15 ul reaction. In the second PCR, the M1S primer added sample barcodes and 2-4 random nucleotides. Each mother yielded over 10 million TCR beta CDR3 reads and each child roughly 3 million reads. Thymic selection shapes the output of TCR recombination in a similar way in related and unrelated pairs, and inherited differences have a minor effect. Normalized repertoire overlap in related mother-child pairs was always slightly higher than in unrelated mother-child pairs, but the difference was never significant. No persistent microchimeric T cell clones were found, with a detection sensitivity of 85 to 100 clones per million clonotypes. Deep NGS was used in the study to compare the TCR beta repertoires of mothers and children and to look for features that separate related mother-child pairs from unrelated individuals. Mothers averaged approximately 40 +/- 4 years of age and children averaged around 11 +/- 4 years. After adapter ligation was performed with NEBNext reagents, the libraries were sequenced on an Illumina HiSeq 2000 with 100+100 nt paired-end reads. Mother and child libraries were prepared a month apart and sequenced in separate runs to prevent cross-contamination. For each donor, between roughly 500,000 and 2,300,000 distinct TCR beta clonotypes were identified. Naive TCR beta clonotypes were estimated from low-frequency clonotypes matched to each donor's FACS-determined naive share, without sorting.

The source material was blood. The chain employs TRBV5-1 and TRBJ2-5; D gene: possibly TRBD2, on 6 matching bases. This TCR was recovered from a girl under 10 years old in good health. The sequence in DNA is TGCGCCAGCAGCCCGGGACTGCTCCAAGAGACCCAGTACTTC. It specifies CASSPGLLQETQYF. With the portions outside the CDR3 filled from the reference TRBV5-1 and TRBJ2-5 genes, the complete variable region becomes KAGVTQTPRYLIKTRGQQVTLSCSPISGHRSVSWYQQTPGQGLQFLFEYFSETQRNKGNFPGRFSGRQFSNSRSEMNVSTLELGDSALYLCASSPGLLQETQYFGPGTRLLVL.